What follows describes a single TCR beta chain. The antigen is not known. The CDR3 runs 12 residues. Trimming left V 6 bases short and J 0 bases short, with 6 bases between. Germline CDR1 reads MNHEY; CDR2 reads SVGAGI. These data belong to a study of graft-versus-host responses after intestinal transplantation. The overall study: Multivisceral, liver-intestinal, or isolated intestinal transplants were given to recipients. The study gave all recipients anti-thymocyte globulin induction, then tacrolimus and steroids for about 3 years. Regarding the study as a whole: Marrow from the recipient contained GvH clones, some of which had appeared first in ileum or blood. There was an association between peak levels of circulating GvH clones and early post-transplant HvG declines.

Data came from immunoSEQ multiplex PCR; TCRdb stores just in-frame clones and leaves some out. This table holds 15,000 or so clones, about 94% found once. The chain combines TRBV6-5 with TRBJ2-7, with D unresolved. The receptor was derived from a human patient who received an intestinal transplant, so some T cells may come from the graft donor. Sequencing used PBMCs, obtained 9 days after transplant. The CDR3 sequence is CASSFDSYEQYF. CDR3 in DNA: TGTGCCAGCAGCTTCGACTCCTACGAGCAGTACTTC.